The 16 T cell receptor beta chains reported below all come from one sample, sequenced in a study of radiotherapy plus CTLA-4 blockade in lung cancer. TCRdb's copy holds only in-frame clones and misses some; the assay was immunoSEQ multiplex PCR. The sample holds about 80,000 clones; roughly 86% are singletons and the top ten take about 1%. The sample in question was peripheral blood, obtained from a patient treated with radiotherapy plus ipilimumab. These receptors were collected from a human donor with non-small cell lung cancer who had stable disease on radiotherapy plus ipilimumab.

V and J are TRBV7-9 and TRBJ1-5; 11 bases agree with TRBD1. This CDR3 is 16 amino acids long. The V and J ends lost 3 bases and 0 bases, in that order; junction bases with no gene match: 1. CDR1 and CDR2 from the germline V gene are SEHNR and FQNEAQ (reference sequence). The CDR3 reads CASSLDRGLSNQPQHF. DNA of the CDR3: TGTGCCAGCAGCTTGGACAGGGGGCTTAGCAATCAGCCCCAGCATTTT. The entire variable domain, with the rest obtained from reference TRBV7-9 and TRBJ1-5, is as follows: DTGVSQNPRHKITKRGQNVTFRCDPISEHNRLYWYRQTLGQGPEFLTYFQNEAQLEKSRLLSDRFSAERPKGSFSTLEIQRTEQGDSAMYLCASSLDRGLSNQPQHFGDGTRLSIL.

This clone was recorded once. V is TRBV27 and J is TRBJ2-1; D possibly corresponds to TRBD2 (6 bases). The CDR3 length is 14 residues. The germline V gene has CDR1 MNHEY and CDR2 SMNVEV (reference sequence). Trimming stripped 2 bases from V and 2 bases from J, with 7 bases between. The CDR3 region is CASSLGGTYNEQFF. For the CDR3, the DNA is TGTGCCAGCAGTTTAGGGGGGACCTACAATGAGCAGTTCTTC.

V and J are TRBV18 and TRBJ1-1, with 7 bases aligning to TRBD1. This CDR3 contains 15 residues. Germline CDR1 reads KGHSH; CDR2 reads LQKENI. The ends lost 5 bases at V and 0 bases at J; junction bases unmatched: 6. As DNA, the CDR3 is TGTGCCAGCTCATTTGACAGGGCACTGAACACTGAAGCTTTCTTT. This gives the protein CASSFDRALNTEAFF.

The chain carries TRBV11-1 and TRBJ2-3, with D perhaps given as TRBD1 or TRBD2 (5 bases each). Germline-derived CDR1 and CDR2 are SGHAT and FQDESV (reference sequence). Trimming stripped 6 bases from V and 6 bases from J, with 19 bases between. CDR3 length: 15 residues. The CDR3 reads CASRKPGRAHDTQYF. The CDR3 bases are TGTGCCAGCAGGAAACCGGGACGGGCACATGATACGCAGTATTTT.

This chain uses TRBV7-2 with TRBJ2-1; 9 positions match TRBD2. Germline V CDR1 and CDR2: SGHTA, FQGNSA. The CDR3 has 16 residues. Unmatched junction bases numbered 7, after V lost 0 bases and J lost 7 bases. In DNA form, the CDR3 reads TGTGCCAGCAGCTTAGCGCCAGTGCGGGGGGGGAATGAGCAGTTCTTC. The encoded protein is CASSLAPVRGGNEQFF.

V usage is TRBV5-4 and J usage is TRBJ2-1, with TRBD2 as a possible D gene (6 bases). Germline CDR1 reads SGHNT; CDR2 reads YYREEE (reference sequence). Deletions cut 0 bases from V and 4 bases from J, with 11 bases between. The CDR3 length is 15 residues. CDR3 bases: TGTGCCAGCAGCTTGGAACGGGGGAATTACAATGAGCAGTTCTTC. It translates to CASSLERGNYNEQFF.

J is TRBJ2-3 and V is TRBV5-1, with 9 bases aligning to TRBD2. The length of the CDR3 is 16 residues. Germline values: CDR1 SGHRS, CDR2 YFSETQ. The ends lost 4 bases at V and 3 bases at J; junction bases unmatched: 9. CDR3 DNA: TGCGCCAGCAGCCCTATAGGACTAGCGAAAACAGATACGCAGTATTTT. Translating gives CASSPIGLAKTDTQYF.

The chain combines TRBV11-2 with TRBJ2-3; a possible D gene is TRBD2 (6 bases). CDR1 and CDR2 from the germline V gene are SGHAT and FQNNGV. Between the trimmed V and J ends, which lost 5 bases and 0 bases, there was a span of 12 bases. The CDR3 is 15 amino acids. As DNA, the CDR3 is TGTGCCAGCAGCCCTTCTAGCGTGAGCACAGATACGCAGTATTTT. As protein: CASSPSSVSTDTQYF. The full variable domain, in which reference TRBV11-2 and TRBJ2-3 provide the parts outside the CDR3, is EAGVAQSPRYKIIEKRQSVAFWCNPISGHATLYWYQQILGQGPKLLIQFQNNGVVDDSQLPKDRFSAERLKGVDSTLKIQPAKLEDSAVYLCASSPSSVSTDTQYFGPGTRLTVL.

This chain joins TRBV14 and TRBJ1-2; TRBD1 is a possible D gene (5 bases). Trimming removed 2 bases at V and 4 bases at J, with 17 bases between. The CDR3 contains 16 residues. The germline V gene encodes CDR1 SGHDN and CDR2 FVKESK. CDR3 nucleotide sequence: TGTGCCAGCAGCCAACTTACCGGGGGACCTCTCTATGGCTACACCTTC. Protein: CASSQLTGGPLYGYTF.

This rearrangement joins TRBV11-3 to TRBJ2-5; TRBD2 matches 12 bases. The CDR3 sequence is 18 residues long. The junction had 10 bases not matched to a gene; V was cut back by 1 base and J by 4 bases. CDR1 and CDR2 from the germline V gene are SGHNT and YENEEA. CDR3 coding DNA: TGTGCCAGCAGCTTAGGACTAGCGGGAGTTGGAGCAGCAGAGACCCAGTACTTC. Translated, it gives CASSLGLAGVGAAETQYF.

This clone was seen only a few times. V is TRBV19 and J is TRBJ2-7; 9 bases match TRBD1. The germline V gene has CDR1 LNHDA and CDR2 SQIVND (reference sequence). V lost 10 bases to trimming and J lost 0 bases; unmatched junction nucleotides: 10. The CDR3 is 15 residues long. The CDR3 coding sequence is TGTGCCACCTCGATCGGGACAGGGAGCTCCTACGAGCAGTACTTC. The encoded protein is CATSIGTGSSYEQYF.

V is TRBV19 and J is TRBJ2-3; the D is unclear. The V gene's germline CDR1 is LNHDA and CDR2 SQIVND (reference sequence). Trimming took off 5 bases at V and 3 bases at J, with 3 bases between the two ends. The CDR3 has 11 residues. As DNA, the CDR3 is TGTGCCAGTAGTCGTACAGATACGCAGTATTTT. Residues: CASSRTDTQYF.

The chain combines TRBV9 with TRBJ2-3, with D tentatively TRBD1 (5 bases). In germline, CDR1 is SGDLS, CDR2 YYNGEE. Trimming stripped 4 bases from V and 0 bases from J, with 15 bases between. This CDR3 region has 16 residues. The DNA for the CDR3 is TGTGCCAGCAGCCCGAGAACAGGTTCTAGCACAGATACGCAGTATTTT. Translation: CASSPRTGSSTDTQYF.

The chain recombines TRBV19 with TRBJ2-2, with no clear D. Germline loops: CDR1 LNHDA, CDR2 SQIVND (reference sequence). V was cut by 3 bases and J by 6 bases, with 11 bases left in between. The length of the CDR3 is 14 residues. The CDR3 region has the DNA TGTGCCAGTAGTATCGGACCGAAACCCGGGGAGCTGTTTTTT. This gives the protein CASSIGPKPGELFF.

This sequence joins TRBV5-4 and TRBJ1-1; TRBD1 matches at 8 bases. Unmatched junction bases numbered 9, after V lost 4 bases and J lost 4 bases. CDR3 length equals 15 residues. Germline assignment: CDR1 SGHNT and CDR2 YYREEE (reference sequence). The CDR3 reads CASSPGQVGGTEAFF. CDR3 DNA sequence: TGTGCCAGCAGCCCGGGACAGGTCGGCGGCACTGAAGCTTTCTTT.

The chain is built from TRBV12-5 and TRBJ2-5; a possible D gene is TRBD2 (6 bases). The CDR3 extends over 16 amino acids. Germline CDR1 is LGHNT and CDR2 is FRNRAP. Trimming left V 2 bases short and J 5 bases short, with 18 bases between. The chain's CDR3 is CASGLSSGLPGETQYF. In DNA, the CDR3 is TGTGCTAGTGGTTTGTCCTCGGGACTCCCGGGGGAGACCCAGTACTTC.